This TCR beta chain emerged from a study of PD-1 blockade in mismatch repair-deficient tumors. V was pared by 3 bases and J by 2 bases, with 9 bases between. The CDR3 runs to 14 residues. Germline V gene data show CDR1 as MRHNA and CDR2 as SNTAGT. About this clone: Its cognate antigen is unknown.

Findings of the study overall: Tumor-resident clones, often undetectable pretreatment in blood, expanded then contracted after pembrolizumab.

Assay: immunoSEQ multiplex PCR; the TCRdb copy retains only in-frame clones and omits some. The repertoire holds approximately 120,000 clones, with about 88% as singletons. The sample was peripheral blood, taken 44 weeks after starting pembrolizumab. The TCR comes from an adult with mismatch repair-deficient cancer. The V call is TRBV6-4, the J call TRBJ2-3, with D uncertain. CDR3 coding DNA: TGTGCCAGCAGTGAGAGAGGAGACACAGATACGCAGTATTTT. Protein product: CASSERGDTDTQYF.